Sequencing of this T cell receptor beta chain was carried out in a study of T cell responses to AZD1222 COVID-19 vaccine. Study observations and caveats: Nearly half of unique spike-specific TCRs reportedly avoided B.1.351 and B.1.1.7 mutated regions. The donors showed a predominance of white British ancestry and of females, with possible underestimation of clonal diversity. Spike-spanning, vaccine-associated CD4 TCRs were dominant at 160-218 and 743-854.

Profiled with immunoSEQ multiplex PCR; TCRdb holds only in-frame clones, not every one. The data contain 100,000 to 150,000 clones, about 91% of them singletons. This CDR3 contains 13 residues. Between the trimmed V and J ends, which lost 6 bases and 3 bases, there was a span of 15 bases. CDR1 and CDR2 (germline): SQVTM, ANQGSEA. This clone was observed a handful of times. Its antigen is unknown. The V and J genes are TRBV29-1 and TRBJ2-7; D is perhaps TRBD2 (5 bases). This sample comprised peripheral blood, obtained on day 0 of AZD1222 vaccination. The receptor was isolated from an adult in good health. CDR3 protein: CSVQERTNYEQYF. Here the CDR3 DNA reads TGCAGCGTCCAAGAGCGGACCAACTACGAGCAGTACTTC.